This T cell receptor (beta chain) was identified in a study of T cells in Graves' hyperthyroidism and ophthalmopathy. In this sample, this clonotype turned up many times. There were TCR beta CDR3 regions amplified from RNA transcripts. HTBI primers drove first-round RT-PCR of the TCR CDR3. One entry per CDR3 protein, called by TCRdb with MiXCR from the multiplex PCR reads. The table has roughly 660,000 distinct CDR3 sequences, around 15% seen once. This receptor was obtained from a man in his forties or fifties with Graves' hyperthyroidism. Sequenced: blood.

CDR3 DNA: TGTGCCTGGAGGGGAAGACCTAGTAGGGAGCAGTACTTC. Protein sequence: CAWRGRPSREQYF. The chain combines TRBV30 with TRBJ2-7; no clear D gene. This CDR3 has 13 amino acids. Per the germline V gene, CDR1 is GTSNPN and CDR2 is SVGIG (reference sequence). Trimming shortened V by 3 bases and J by 7 bases, and 16 bases separated the two germline ends.